The clone carrying this T cell receptor beta chain was seen many times. Its specificity is not known. This CDR3 has 13 residues. Trimming removed 3 bases from V and 2 bases from J, with 8 bases in between. Germline values: CDR1 MNHNS, CDR2 SASEGT. The sample is drawn from a study of T cells in Graves' hyperthyroidism and ophthalmopathy. The overall study: Peripheral blood was drawn at first diagnosis, prior to all treatment. Study results and limitations: Expanded thyroid clonotypes (above 0.001) were mostly also found in blood.

Patients were excluded because of uncontrolled infection, other autoimmune disease, pregnancy or lactation. Each 10 ml fresh peripheral blood draw supplied the PBMCs. RNA transcripts provided the source from which TCR beta CDR3 regions were amplified. During a first-round RT-PCR of the TCR CDR3, the HTBI primer set was used. TCRdb re-derived calls from the multiplex PCR reads in MiXCR, one entry per CDR3 protein. Of about 200,000 distinct CDR3 sequences in the sample, roughly 17% were seen once. V gene TRBV6-1 combines with J gene TRBJ2-7; D is undetermined. The receptor was isolated from a woman aged 50 to 65 with Graves' hyperthyroidism. The sequenced material came from blood. CDR3 region: CASSEGRTYEQYF. The CDR3 DNA follows: TGTGCCAGCAGTGAGGGTAGAACCTACGAGCAGTACTTC.